This T cell receptor beta chain is from a study of PD-1 blockade in classical Hodgkin lymphoma (dated by TCRdb to 2020 to 2021). About the investigation overall: Nivolumab dosing was 3 mg/kg intravenously every 2 weeks, continuing until either disease progression or unacceptable toxicity. The study used CyTOF and TCR beta sequencing to define a peripheral blood immune signature of response to PD-1 blockade in classical Hodgkin lymphoma. Paper-wide results and their limitations: Baseline diversity similar to that of newly diagnosed patients was observed in trial patients achieving complete response, whereas significantly lower diversity was observed in partial responders and progressors. Lower diversity was observed in patients in whom nivolumab was started less than 1 year after ASCT, and these patients were excluded from later analyses so that confounding by immune reconstitution would be avoided. The study was restricted to a single clinical trial cohort, and the causes of repertoire differences, possibly disease activity or prior therapy, were left undefined. A significant rise by C4D1 was seen in CD4+ but not CD8+ TCR diversity (p=0.0027 vs p=0.16), with the rise being most apparent in complete responders (p=0.02). Baseline TCR diversity was reported to be lower in newly diagnosed patients than in healthy donors, and even lower in relapsed/refractory patients.

What the time point label conveys for this sample: cycle 2 day 1 (C2D1) of nivolumab. All trial patients had relapsed after autologous stem cell transplantation, with cohorts A, B and C differing in prior brentuximab vedotin exposure. The trial cohort comprised 56 patients with relapsed/refractory classical Hodgkin lymphoma whose best overall responses were complete response, partial response or progressive disease. In the multi-cohort phase II CheckMate 205 trial, trial patients received single-agent nivolumab. An independent review committee assessed best overall response by applying the 2007 International Working Group response criteria. PBMCs from the trial were collected at three points: immediately before nivolumab initiation (C1D1), and during therapy at cycle 2 day 1 and cycle 4 day 1. Peripheral blood was collected in 8 mL Vacutainer Cell Preparation Tubes, from which PBMCs were isolated by centrifugation and then cryopreserved.

A word on this clone: Its recognized antigen is unknown. No clone much larger than this one lies a single base away; base qualities are absent.

V was cut back by 0 bases and J by 6 bases, leaving a gap of 16 bases between them. The germline V gene provides CDR1 SGHRS and CDR2 YFSETQ. Inclusive of the bounding cysteine and phenylalanine, the CDR3 is 16 residues long. This entry keeps only the CDR3 DNA: 48 bases, framed from base 1. Genomic DNA was isolated using the Qiagen DNeasy kit from unsorted PBMCs as well as from negatively selected CD4+ and CD8+ fractions. TCR beta CDR3 regions were amplified by immunoSEQ multiplex PCR using primers annealing to V and J segments. A synthetic immune receptor repertoire was used to minimize amplification bias, and remaining bias was computationally removed after sequencing. The published analysis was carried out like this. Custom Python scripts were used to quantify repertoire diversity as the Shannon entropy index. The unsorted, CD4+ and CD8+ repertoires were each analyzed separately, with the exception of combined analyses, where CD4+ and CD8+ sequences were merged in silico. A clone counted as expanded when the clone's frequency after treatment rose at least 2-fold relative to C1D1, and clones undetected at baseline were given a pseudocount of 0.5. Clones with 0 or 1 copy at C1D1 were classified as singleton clones, and clones with 2 or more copies were classified as non-singleton clones. Clones expanded in unsorted samples were annotated as CD4+, CD8+ or unknown by matching protein sequences in sorted samples from the same patient. Wilcoxon tests on paired samples were used to test diversity changes from C1D1 to C4D1. TCRdb carries this immuneACCESS record with in-frame sequences only. Its versions omit some clonotypes, under half of them owing to an unresolved V gene in the studies checked, with the rest unexplained. Clone size and the V and J calls come from that table; the DNA yielded D and trimming. The sample records about 58,000 clones, approximately 90% of which are singletons. The ten largest account for about 10% of the sample.

Recombination connected TRBV5-1 to TRBJ2-1; the D segment cannot be called with confidence. Sample: peripheral blood mononuclear cells (PBMCs), taken before the second cycle of nivolumab. This clonotype was sampled from a human donor with classical Hodgkin lymphoma. The DNA sequence follows: TGCGCCAGCAGCTTGGGGGCCAGCCTAAGCCCCAATGAGCAGTTCTTC. Translated, it reads CASSLGASLSPNEQFF.